These T cell receptor beta chains were read from a single sample in a study of blood T cell dynamics during melanoma immunotherapy. Here immunoSEQ multiplex PCR was the method, and the copy in TCRdb shows in-frame clones only, minus some. Of more than 5,000 clones in the sample, approximately 90% are singletons; the top ten hold about 3.5%. This material consisted of blood, taken from a patient treated with checkpoint blockade. The receptors stem from a human donor with melanoma. Both conserved end residues are part of each CDR3. Each record gives: clone size, J gene, V gene, D gene, CDR3 DNA, CDR3 protein. A D gene is named only where the DNA matches it firmly. Expanded clones get a size class; other rows say once, few or many, or leave the size out.

clone_size: NA; j_call: TRBJ2-2; v_call: TRBV19; d_call: TRBD2; cdr3_nt: TGTGCCAGTAGTTCGTCCGGGACTAGCGGGAGTAGGGCCGGGGAGCTGTTTTTT; cdr3_aa: CASSSSGTSGSRAGELFF
clone_size: NA; j_call: TRBJ1-4; v_call: TRBV5-1; d_call: NA; cdr3_nt: TGCGCCAGTAAGCAGGATGCAACTAATGAAAAACTGTTTTTT; cdr3_aa: CASKQDATNEKLFF
clone_size: NA; j_call: TRBJ2-1; v_call: TRBV10-3; d_call: TRBD2; cdr3_nt: TGTGCCATCAAGGAGAGCGGGGGAGATTACAATGAGCAGTTCTTC; cdr3_aa: CAIKESGGDYNEQFF
clone_size: NA; j_call: TRBJ2-7; v_call: TRBV5-1; d_call: NA; cdr3_nt: TGCGCCAGCAGCTTCAGCACTACCCAGACCTACGAGCAGTACTTC; cdr3_aa: CASSFSTTQTYEQYF
clone_size: NA; j_call: TRBJ1-2; v_call: TRBV5-4; d_call: NA; cdr3_nt: TGTGCCAGCAGATCCGACAGCTATGGCTACACCTTC; cdr3_aa: CASRSDSYGYTF
clone_size: NA; j_call: TRBJ2-7; v_call: TRBV7-9; d_call: NA; cdr3_nt: TGTGCCAGCAGCCGCTCTAGACAGGCCGGCTCCTACGAGCAGTACTTC; cdr3_aa: CASSRSRQAGSYEQYF
clone_size: NA; j_call: TRBJ2-3; v_call: TRBV6-1; d_call: TRBD2; cdr3_nt: TGTGCCAGCAGTGCCGCGCGGGGGGCCTCTTTTCGAACAGATACGCAGTATTTT; cdr3_aa: CASSAARGASFRTDTQYF
clone_size: NA; j_call: TRBJ1-3; v_call: TRBV23-1; d_call: NA; cdr3_nt: TGCGCCAGCAGTCGTCCTCCTTATTCCGTGGAGCCTTCTGGAAACACCATATATTTT; cdr3_aa: CASSRPPYSVEPSGNTIYF
clone_size: NA; j_call: TRBJ2-2; v_call: TRBV10-3; d_call: NA; cdr3_nt: TGTGCCATCAGTGTAGTGTCCGGGGAGCTGTTTTTT; cdr3_aa: CAISVVSGELFF
clone_size: NA; j_call: TRBJ2-2; v_call: TRBV2; d_call: NA; cdr3_nt: TGTGCCAGCAGTGAACAGGGGTCGTGGACCGGGGAGCTGTTTTTT; cdr3_aa: CASSEQGSWTGELFF
clone_size: NA; j_call: TRBJ2-5; v_call: TRBV23-1; d_call: NA; cdr3_nt: TGCGCCAGCAGTCGGCGGGGGCGAGAGACCCAGTACTTC; cdr3_aa: CASSRRGRETQYF
clone_size: NA; j_call: TRBJ2-7; v_call: TRBV13; d_call: NA; cdr3_nt: TGTGCCAGCAGCCGGTCGGTCCTAGGACCTTCCGAGCAGTACTTC; cdr3_aa: CASSRSVLGPSEQYF
clone_size: NA; j_call: TRBJ2-7; v_call: TRBV7-3; d_call: TRBD2; cdr3_nt: TGTGCCAGCAGCCCAATAGCGGGAGGCTCCTACGAGCAGTACTTC; cdr3_aa: CASSPIAGGSYEQYF
clone_size: NA; j_call: TRBJ2-5; v_call: TRBV2; d_call: NA; cdr3_nt: TGTGCCAGCAGCAGACTAGGCCGGGAGACCCAGTACTTC; cdr3_aa: CASSRLGRETQYF
clone_size: NA; j_call: TRBJ2-1; v_call: TRBV19; d_call: NA; cdr3_nt: TGTGCCAGTAGTTTAGGCCAGAAGCTTGGGCAGTTCTTC; cdr3_aa: CASSLGQKLGQFF
clone_size: few; j_call: TRBJ2-7; v_call: TRBV30; d_call: TRBD2; cdr3_nt: TGTGCCTGGGAGTCGGGACTAGCGGGCTACGAGCAGTACTTC; cdr3_aa: CAWESGLAGYEQYF
clone_size: NA; j_call: TRBJ1-2; v_call: TRBV7-9; d_call: NA; cdr3_nt: TGTGCCAGCAGCTTAGGGACAGCAAACTATGGCTACACCTTC; cdr3_aa: CASSLGTANYGYTF
clone_size: NA; j_call: TRBJ1-1; v_call: TRBV5-4; d_call: NA; cdr3_nt: TGTGCCAGCAGCTTACAGGGCCCCTCTGAAGCTTTCTTT; cdr3_aa: CASSLQGPSEAFF
clone_size: NA; j_call: TRBJ2-5; v_call: TRBV27; d_call: TRBD1; cdr3_nt: TGTGCCAGCAGTCCCCAGGGGGCTGTGAAGACCCAGTACTTC; cdr3_aa: CASSPQGAVKTQYF
clone_size: NA; j_call: TRBJ1-2; v_call: TRBV30; d_call: NA; cdr3_nt: TGTGCCTGGAGTGTAGAGGTGTGGGCAGCGCCATATGGCTACACCTTC; cdr3_aa: CAWSVEVWAAPYGYTF
clone_size: NA; j_call: TRBJ1-1; v_call: TRBV7-8; d_call: NA; cdr3_nt: TGTGCCAGCAGCTTAGGACGGAAGAACACTGAAGCTTTCTTT; cdr3_aa: CASSLGRKNTEAFF
clone_size: NA; j_call: TRBJ1-1; v_call: TRBV5-6; d_call: TRBD1; cdr3_nt: TGTGCCAGCAGCGACTACAGGGGGCAGAACACTGAAGCTTTCTTT; cdr3_aa: CASSDYRGQNTEAFF